The 17 T cell receptor beta chains in this list originate from one sample, sequenced in a study of blood T cell repertoires in COVID-19. Profiled with immunoSEQ multiplex PCR; TCRdb holds only in-frame clones, not every one. Among fewer than 200,000 clones listed, approximately 91% were seen once. Sequencing used peripheral blood. All receptors come from a man aged 18 to 29 with COVID-19, enrolled during active disease.

The J gene is TRBJ2-1, the V gene TRBV4-1; 8 nucleotides agree with TRBD2. The CDR3 is made up of 15 amino acids. CDR1 and CDR2 from the germline V gene are MGHRA and YSYEKL. V lost 3 bases, J lost 9 bases, and 10 bases stayed unmatched. The CDR3 sequence: CASSHSSGSWSEQFF. DNA of the CDR3: TGCGCCAGCAGCCATTCGAGCGGGAGTTGGAGTGAGCAGTTCTTC.

The gene calls are TRBV15 and TRBJ2-5; TRBD1 might be the D (6 bases). Germline V gives CDR1 LNHNV, CDR2 YYDKDF (reference sequence). The CDR3 extends over 16 amino acids. The V end lost 1 base, the J end lost 7 bases, and 19 bases lay between the germline ends. The CDR3 nucleotides read TGTGCCACCAGCAGAGCCGGACAGTATTCGGGGACGACCCAGTACTTC. It is translated as CATSRAGQYSGTTQYF.

The chain uses TRBV6-2 or TRBV6-3 and TRBJ2-7; TRBD2 matches 8 bases. The germline V gene encodes CDR1 MNHEY and CDR2 SVGEGT. The ends lost 6 bases at V and 0 bases at J; junction bases unmatched: 7. This CDR3 is 15 amino acids long. The CDR3, as DNA: TGTGCCAGCAGCCGGACTAGCCTGAGCTCCTACGAGCAGTACTTC. This translates into CASSRTSLSSYEQYF.

The rearrangement uses TRBV13 and TRBJ2-7; TRBD1 aligns across 10 bases. The CDR3 contains 14 residues. The J segment lost 6 bases and the V segment lost 4 bases, leaving 6 bases of the junction unmatched. Germline-derived CDR1 and CDR2 are PRHDT and FYEKMQ (reference sequence). The CDR3 loop is CASSSGGTGAEQYF. The DNA for the CDR3 is TGTGCCAGCAGCTCCGGCGGGACAGGGGCCGAGCAGTACTTC.

In the case of this clone: The junction departs from germline at one end; a sequencing error may be responsible. The chain is built from TRBV6-2 or TRBV6-3 and TRBJ1-4, with D unresolved. This CDR3 is built from 13 residues. Germline V CDR1 and CDR2: MNHEY, SVGEGT. The CDR3 DNA is TGTGCCAGCAGTTACCTAGAAAATGAAAAACTGCTTTTT. It translates to CASSYLENEKLLF.

This chain links TRBV4-3 with TRBJ1-1; no clear D gene. Trimming took 1 base from V and 7 from J, leaving 22 bases between them. This CDR3 is 17 amino acids long. Looked up from germline, CDR1 is LGHNA and CDR2 is YSLEER. The CDR3 here is CASSQGIPTGRVSEAFF. The CDR3 nucleotides read TGCGCCAGCAGCCAAGGGATTCCGACCGGGAGGGTGAGTGAAGCTTTCTTT.

This clone has only one observation. The gene calls are TRBV28 and TRBJ1-6; TRBD1 might be the D (6 bases). The CDR3 length is 12 residues. The V gene lost 5 bases and the J gene lost 14 bases, with 13 bases spanning the gap. Germline V CDR1 and CDR2: MDHEN, SYDVKM. CDR3 in amino acids: CASSHNRDALHF. The CDR3 DNA is TGTGCCAGCAGTCATAACAGGGATGCCCTCCACTTT.

This chain uses TRBV21-1 with TRBJ2-1; the DNA was not compared with TRBD2, the D call given in the table. TRBV21-1 is given as a pseudogene. This CDR3 has 19 amino acids. CDR3 nucleotides: TGTGCCAGCAGAACACCGGGACTAGCGGGAGGTGGTTCCTACAATGAGCAGTTCTTC. Its protein product is CASRTPGLAGGGSYNEQFF.

The chain uses TRBV15 and TRBJ2-7, with D tentatively TRBD1 (5 bases). The CDR3 covers 14 residues. Deletions cut 3 bases from V and 5 bases from J, with 14 bases between. Germline V gene sequence: CDR1 LNHNV, CDR2 YYDKDF (reference sequence). CDR3 loop: CATSRVPLGHEQYF. In DNA, the CDR3 is TGTGCCACCAGCAGGGTCCCATTGGGGCACGAGCAGTACTTC.

The V and J genes are TRBV28 and TRBJ2-7; tentative D call: TRBD1 (6 bases). The germline gives CDR1 MDHEN, CDR2 SYDVKM. V was cut by 5 bases and J by 8 bases, with 19 bases left in between. This CDR3 is built from 14 residues. CDR3 DNA: TGTGCCAGCAGTCCGATCCGGGACATGGTCAAGCAGTACTTC. It encodes CASSPIRDMVKQYF.

This rearrangement joins TRBV5-1 to TRBJ2-3; 12 nucleotides match TRBD2. The junction had 3 bases not matched to a gene; V was cut back by 4 bases and J by 0 bases. The length of the CDR3 is 16 residues. Germline loops: CDR1 SGHRS, CDR2 YFSETQ. The CDR3 reads CASSPGTSGSTDTQYF. CDR3 sequence (DNA): TGCGCCAGCAGCCCGGGGACTAGCGGGAGCACAGATACGCAGTATTTT.

CDR3 nucleotides: TGCGCCAGCAGCCAAGATCCGCGGAACACTGAAGCTTTCTTT. Protein sequence: CASSQDPRNTEAFF. This chain links TRBV4-3 with TRBJ1-1, with D uncertain. Trimming stripped 0 bases from V and 1 base from J, with 6 bases between. The CDR3 is 14 residues long. CDR1 LGHNA and CDR2 YSLEER come from the germline V gene.

The rearrangement joins TRBV18 to TRBJ1-1; D may be TRBD1 (5 bases). CDR3 length: 14 amino acids. V was trimmed by 0 bases and J by 3 bases, leaving 8 bases between them. Germline-derived CDR1 and CDR2 are KGHSH and LQKENI. The CDR3: CASSPPVRDTEAFF. The DNA of the CDR3 is TGTGCCAGCTCACCACCGGTCAGGGACACTGAAGCTTTCTTT.

This chain links TRBV19 with TRBJ1-1, with 9 nucleotides matching TRBD1. CDR3 size: 14 residues. In germline, CDR1 is LNHDA, CDR2 SQIVND (reference sequence). The ends lost 7 bases at V and 2 bases at J; junction bases unmatched: 5. CDR3 protein: CASTRTGGNTEAFF. The CDR3 coding sequence is TGTGCCAGTACGAGAACAGGGGGCAACACTGAAGCTTTCTTT. The full variable domain, rest sourced from reference TRBV19 and TRBJ1-1, is DGGITQSPKYLFRKEGQNVTLSCEQNLNHDAMYWYRQDPGQGLRLIYYSQIVNDFQKGDIAEGYSVSREKKESFPLTVTSAQKNPTAFYLCASTRTGGNTEAFFGQGTRLTVV.

This clone came up a few times. The sample carries other DNA sequences with the same CDR3. This chain uses TRBV4-3 with TRBJ2-7, with 8 bases aligning to TRBD2. The CDR3 runs to 18 residues. Germline-derived CDR1 and CDR2 are LGHNA and YSLEER. V lost 0 bases, J lost 0 bases, and 10 bases stayed unmatched. The CDR3 DNA reads as TGCGCCAGCAGCCAAGACTTGGCGGGAGGCCTCCTCTCCTACGAGCAGTACTTC. This translates into CASSQDLAGGLLSYEQYF.

The CDR3: CASSLYRGYSNSPLHF. The DNA of the CDR3 is TGTGCCAGCAGTTTATATCGGGGTTATAGCAATTCACCCCTCCACTTT. This rearrangement joins TRBV28 to TRBJ1-6; D uncertain. The V and J ends lost 1 base and 7 bases respectively, with 14 bases between them. Germline loops: CDR1 MDHEN, CDR2 SYDVKM. This CDR3 spans 16 amino acids. Full variable domain (outside the CDR3, taken from reference TRBV28 and TRBJ1-6): DVKVTQSSRYLVKRTGEKVFLECVQDMDHENMFWYRQDPGLGLRLIYFSYDVKMKEKGDIPEGYSVSREKKERFSLILESASTNQTSMYLCASSLYRGYSNSPLHFGNGTRLTVT.

This clone was counted a few times. The V and J genes are TRBV7-9 and TRBJ2-7; 9 nucleotides agree with TRBD2. This CDR3 has 14 amino acids. After removal of 5 bases from V and 3 bases from J, the junction contained 5 bases not matched to a gene. Germline assignment: CDR1 SEHNR and CDR2 FQNEAQ (reference sequence). In DNA, the CDR3 is TGTGCCAGCAGCCCGTCTAGCGGGAACTACGAGCAGTACTTC. Translated, it gives CASSPSSGNYEQYF.